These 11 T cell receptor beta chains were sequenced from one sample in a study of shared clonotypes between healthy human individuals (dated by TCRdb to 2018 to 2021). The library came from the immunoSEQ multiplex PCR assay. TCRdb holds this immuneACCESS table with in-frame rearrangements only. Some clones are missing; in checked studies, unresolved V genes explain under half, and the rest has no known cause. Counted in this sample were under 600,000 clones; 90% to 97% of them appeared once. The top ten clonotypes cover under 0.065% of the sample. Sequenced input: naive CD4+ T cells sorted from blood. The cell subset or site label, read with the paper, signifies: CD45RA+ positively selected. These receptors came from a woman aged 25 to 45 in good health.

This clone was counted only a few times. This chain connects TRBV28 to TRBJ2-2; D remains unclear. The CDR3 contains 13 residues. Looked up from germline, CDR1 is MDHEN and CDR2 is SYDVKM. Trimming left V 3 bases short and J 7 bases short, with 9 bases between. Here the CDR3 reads CASSLSPGGELFF. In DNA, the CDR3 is TGTGCCAGCAGTTTGTCGCCAGGCGGGGAGCTGTTTTTT.

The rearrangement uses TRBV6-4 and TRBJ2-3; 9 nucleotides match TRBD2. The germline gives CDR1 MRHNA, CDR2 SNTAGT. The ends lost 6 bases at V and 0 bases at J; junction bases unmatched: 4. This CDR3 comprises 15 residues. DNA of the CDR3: TGTGCCAGCAGCGCGCTAGCGGGAAGCACAGATACGCAGTATTTT. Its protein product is CASSALAGSTDTQYF.

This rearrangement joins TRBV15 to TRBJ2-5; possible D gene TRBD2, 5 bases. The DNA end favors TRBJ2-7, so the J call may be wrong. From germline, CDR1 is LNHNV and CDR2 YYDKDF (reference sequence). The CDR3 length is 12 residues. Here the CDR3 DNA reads TGTGCCACCAGCAGAGGTAGCGTCGAGCAGTACTTC. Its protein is CATSRGSVEQYF.

The CDR3 DNA reads as TGTGCCAGCTCACCGGTGGGGACTAGCGACTACGAGCAGTACTTC. As protein: CASSPVGTSDYEQYF. The chain uses TRBV18 and TRBJ2-7, with 10 bases matching TRBD2. CDR1 and CDR2 from the germline V gene are KGHSH and LQKENI. This CDR3 region has 15 residues. V was clipped by 3 bases and J by 3 bases; unmatched bases: 5.

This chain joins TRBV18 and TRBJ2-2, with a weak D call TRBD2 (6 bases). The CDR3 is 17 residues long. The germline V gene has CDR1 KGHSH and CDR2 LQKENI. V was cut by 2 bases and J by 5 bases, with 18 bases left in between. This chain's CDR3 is CASSPLEGGTITGELFF. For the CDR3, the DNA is TGTGCCAGCTCACCATTAGAGGGAGGCACAATTACCGGGGAGCTGTTTTTT.

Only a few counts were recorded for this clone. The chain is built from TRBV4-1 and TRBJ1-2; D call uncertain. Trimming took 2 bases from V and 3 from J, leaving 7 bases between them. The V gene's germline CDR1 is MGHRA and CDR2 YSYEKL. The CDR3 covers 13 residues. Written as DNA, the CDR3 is TGCGCCAGCAGCCAACAAGCGGACTATGGCTACACCTTC. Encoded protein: CASSQQADYGYTF.

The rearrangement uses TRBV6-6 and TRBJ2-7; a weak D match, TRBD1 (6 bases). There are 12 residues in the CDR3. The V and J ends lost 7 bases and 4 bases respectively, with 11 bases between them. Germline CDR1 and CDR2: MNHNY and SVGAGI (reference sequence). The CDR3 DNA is TGTGCCAGCATGGGGGCAGGTTACGAGCAGTACTTC. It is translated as CASMGAGYEQYF.

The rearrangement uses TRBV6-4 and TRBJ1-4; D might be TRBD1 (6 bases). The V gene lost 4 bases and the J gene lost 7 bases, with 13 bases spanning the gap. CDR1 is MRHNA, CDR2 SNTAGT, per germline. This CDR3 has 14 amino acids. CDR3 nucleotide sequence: TGTGCCAGCAGTGCTCAGGGGCGGTGTGAAAAACTGTTTTTT. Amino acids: CASSAQGRCEKLFF.

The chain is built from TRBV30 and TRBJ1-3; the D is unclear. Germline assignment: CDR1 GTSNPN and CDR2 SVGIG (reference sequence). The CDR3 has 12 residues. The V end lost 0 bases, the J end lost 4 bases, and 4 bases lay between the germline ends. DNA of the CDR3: TGTGCCTGGAGTGTACTCGGAAACACCATATATTTT. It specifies CAWSVLGNTIYF. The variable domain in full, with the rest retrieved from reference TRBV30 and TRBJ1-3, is SQTIHQWPATLVQPVGSPLSLECTVEGTSNPNLYWYRQAAGRGLQLLFYSVGIGQISSEVPQNLSASRPQDRQFILSSKKLLLSDSGFYLCAWSVLGNTIYFGEGSWLTVV.

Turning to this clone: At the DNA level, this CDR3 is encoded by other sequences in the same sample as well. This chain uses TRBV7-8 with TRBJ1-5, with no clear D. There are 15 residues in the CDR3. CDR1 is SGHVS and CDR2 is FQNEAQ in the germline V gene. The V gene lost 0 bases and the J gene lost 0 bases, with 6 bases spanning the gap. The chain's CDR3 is CASSLAGISNQPQHF. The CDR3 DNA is TGTGCCAGCAGCTTAGCGGGAATTAGCAATCAGCCCCAGCATTTT.

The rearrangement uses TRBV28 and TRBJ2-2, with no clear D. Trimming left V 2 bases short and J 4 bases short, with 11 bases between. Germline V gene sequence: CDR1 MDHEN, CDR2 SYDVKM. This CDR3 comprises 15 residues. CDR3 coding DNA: TGTGCCAGCAGTTTACGGCCCGTTACCACCGGGGAGCTGTTTTTT. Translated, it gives CASSLRPVTTGELFF.